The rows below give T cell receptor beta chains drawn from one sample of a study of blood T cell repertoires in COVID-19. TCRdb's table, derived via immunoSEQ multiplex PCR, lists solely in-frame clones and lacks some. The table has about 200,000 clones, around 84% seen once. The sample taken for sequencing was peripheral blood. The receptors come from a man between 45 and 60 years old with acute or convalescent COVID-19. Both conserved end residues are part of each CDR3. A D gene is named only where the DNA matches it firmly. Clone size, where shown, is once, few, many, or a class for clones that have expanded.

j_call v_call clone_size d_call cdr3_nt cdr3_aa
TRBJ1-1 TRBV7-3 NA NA TGTGCCAGCAGCCCCACCAAGGAGAAGAACACTGAAGCTTTCTTT CASSPTKEKNTEAFF
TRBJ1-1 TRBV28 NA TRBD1 TGTGCCAGCAGTTTCTCTCCAGGGGGTACTGAAGCTTTCTTT CASSFSPGGTEAFF
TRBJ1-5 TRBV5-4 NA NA TGTGCCAGCAGCTTGGGGGGCGGCGGCCAGCCCCAGCATTTT CASSLGGGGQPQHF
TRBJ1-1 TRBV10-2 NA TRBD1 TGCGCCAGCTCCCGAATCCGGGGACAGGGAGCTTTCGGGGCTGAAGCTTTCTTT CASSRIRGQGAFGAEAFF
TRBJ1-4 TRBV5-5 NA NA TGTGCCAGCAGTCTACCTCCGGGACAATTGGGGGAAAAACTGTTTTTT CASSLPPGQLGEKLFF
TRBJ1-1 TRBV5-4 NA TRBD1 TGTGCCAGCAGATTGGGACAGGGGCCCGTGAACACTGAAGCTTTCTTT CASRLGQGPVNTEAFF
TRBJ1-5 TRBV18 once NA TGTGCCAGCTCACCAAGTGGGCCGAGTCAGCCCCAGCATTTT CASSPSGPSQPQHF
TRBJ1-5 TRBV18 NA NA TGTGCCAGCTCACTCTCGGGGGTGGTCAATCAGCCCCAGCATTTT CASSLSGVVNQPQHF
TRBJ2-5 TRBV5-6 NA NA TGTGCCAGCAGCCCCCACCGGACAGTTCAAGAGACCCAGTACTTC CASSPHRTVQETQYF
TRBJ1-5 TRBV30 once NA TGTGCCTGGAGTGTCAGGGGCAGCCAGCCCCAGCATTTT CAWSVRGSQPQHF
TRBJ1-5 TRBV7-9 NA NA TGTGCCAGCAGCTTATCGGGGGATAGCAATCAGCCCCAGCATTTT CASSLSGDSNQPQHF
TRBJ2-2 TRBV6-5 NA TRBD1 TGTGCCAGCGGAGACAGGGGGCGGACCGGGGAGCTGTTTTTT CASGDRGRTGELFF
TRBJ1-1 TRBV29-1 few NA TGCAGCGCCAGGGACTCTGAAGCTTTCTTT CSARDSEAFF
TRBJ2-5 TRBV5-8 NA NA TGTGCCAGCAGCCCCGGGTACGAGACCCAGTACTTC CASSPGYETQYF
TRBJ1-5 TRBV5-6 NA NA TGTGCCAGCAGCTTGGGCCGGGATCAGCCCCAGCATTTT CASSLGRDQPQHF
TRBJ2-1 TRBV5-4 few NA TGTGCCAGCAGCTTTGTGGCCAGCTCCTACAATGAGCAGTTCTTC CASSFVASSYNEQFF
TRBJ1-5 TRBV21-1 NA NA TGTGCCAGCAGCAAAGTCCTTAAAGTCGGTGTGCAGGGCCGCAATCAGCCCCAGCATTTT CASSKVLKVGVQGRNQPQHF
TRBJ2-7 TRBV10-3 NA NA TGTGCCATCAGTGAGGGCCCATCAGTTCCCTACGAGCAGTACTTC CAISEGPSVPYEQYF
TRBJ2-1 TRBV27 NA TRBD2 TGTGCCACCGAGGCCCTCCTAGCGGGGGGGCGGCGGAATGAGCAGTTCTTC CATEALLAGGRRNEQFF
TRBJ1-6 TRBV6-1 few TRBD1 TGTGCCAGCAGTGGACAGGGGGCGCTTAATAATTCACCCCTCCACTTT CASSGQGALNNSPLHF
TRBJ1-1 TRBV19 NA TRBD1 TGTGCCGCGGTGGGGGACAGGGCCACTGAAGCTTTCTTT CAAVGDRATEAFF
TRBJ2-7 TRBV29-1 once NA TGCAGCGTTGAGGACAGAGCCTACGAGCAGTACTTC CSVEDRAYEQYF
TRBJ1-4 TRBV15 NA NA TGTGCCACCAGCAGAGATCGGCCAGGGCCAAATGAAAAACTGTTTTTT CATSRDRPGPNEKLFF
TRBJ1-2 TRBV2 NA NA TGTGCCAGCAGTGTTAGCCAGGGGTCAACCTATGGCTACACCTTC CASSVSQGSTYGYTF
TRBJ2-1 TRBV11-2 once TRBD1 TGTGCCAGCAGCTTACTGCCGGGACAGGGGAGGGCAAATGAGCAGTTCTTC CASSLLPGQGRANEQFF
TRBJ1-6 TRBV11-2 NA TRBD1 TGTGCCAGCAGCGCTCGACAGGGGAATTCACCCCTCCACTTT CASSARQGNSPLHF
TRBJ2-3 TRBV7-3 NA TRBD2 TGTGCCAGCAGCCCGCATGGTACTAGCGGCACAGATACGCAGTATTTT CASSPHGTSGTDTQYF
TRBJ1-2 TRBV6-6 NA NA TGTGCCAGCAAACAGGGCCCGCTATATGGCTACACCTTC CASKQGPLYGYTF
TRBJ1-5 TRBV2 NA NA TGTGCCAGCAGGCAGGGGCTAAATAGCAATCAGCCCCAGCATTTT CASRQGLNSNQPQHF
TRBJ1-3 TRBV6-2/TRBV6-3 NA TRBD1 TGTGCCAGCAGCAGACAGGGTGTCTCTGGAAACACCATATATTTT CASSRQGVSGNTIYF
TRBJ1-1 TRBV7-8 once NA TGTGCCAGCAGCTTACGGGGGGACACTGAAGCTTTCTTT CASSLRGDTEAFF
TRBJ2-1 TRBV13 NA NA TGTGCCAGCAGCCCAATTAATGAGCAGTTCTTC CASSPINEQFF
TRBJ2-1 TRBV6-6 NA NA TGTGCCAGCAGTTACTCGCAGGGAAATGAGCAGTTCTTC CASSYSQGNEQFF
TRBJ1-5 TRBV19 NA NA TGTGCCAGTAGGCCCCGGGACGGGGGTTTGAATCAGCCCCAGCATTTT CASRPRDGGLNQPQHF
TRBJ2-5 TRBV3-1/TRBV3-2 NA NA TGTGCCAGCAGCCAAGAGGGCTACGCGGAGGAGGAGACCCAGTACTTC CASSQEGYAEEETQYF
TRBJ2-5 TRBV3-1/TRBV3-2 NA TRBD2 TGTGCCAGCAGCCAAGGTAGCGGGGGGGCGGAGGAGACCCAGTACTTC CASSQGSGGAEETQYF
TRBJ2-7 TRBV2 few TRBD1 TGTGCCAGCATCCCCCCGGGACAGGGCTACGAGCAGTACTTC CASIPPGQGYEQYF
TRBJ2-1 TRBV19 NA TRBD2 TGTGCCAGTAGACAATCGGGGGGGGCGGTGCGCAATGAGCAGTTCTTC CASRQSGGAVRNEQFF
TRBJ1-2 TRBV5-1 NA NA TGCGCCAGCACCGCTCGCCCCCCCGGGAACCTGGGCCACTATGGCTACACCTTC CASTARPPGNLGHYGYTF
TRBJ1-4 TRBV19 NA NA TGTGCCAGTACCACTGGGGGGGTAGGTGAAAAACTGTTTTTT CASTTGGVGEKLFF
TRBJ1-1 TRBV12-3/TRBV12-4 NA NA TGTGCCAGCAGCCGAGGATGGAACGGTGAAGCTTTCTTT CASSRGWNGEAFF
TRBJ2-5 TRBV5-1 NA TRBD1 TGCGCCAGCAGCATAGGACAGGGGGCCGAGACCCAGTACTTC CASSIGQGAETQYF
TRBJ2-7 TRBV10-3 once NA TGTGCCATCACCTCCCCGCGAGGGGAGCAGTACTTC CAITSPRGEQYF
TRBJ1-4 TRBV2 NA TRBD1 TGTGCCAGCAGTGAGGGGACAGGGTCGATTAACGAAAAACTGTTTTTT CASSEGTGSINEKLFF
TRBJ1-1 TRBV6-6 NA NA TGTGCCAGCAGTACCTTATATAGGAACACTGAAGCTTTCTTT CASSTLYRNTEAFF
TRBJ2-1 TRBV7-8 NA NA TGTGCCAGCAGCTTTTTCGAGGGAGCTCTTTACAATGAGCAGTTCTTC CASSFFEGALYNEQFF
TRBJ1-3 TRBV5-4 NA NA TGTGCCAGCAGCTTGCCCGGGAATTCTGGAAACACCATATATTTT CASSLPGNSGNTIYF
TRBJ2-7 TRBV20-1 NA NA TGCAGTGCTATTGAGCGGAACTACGAGCAGTACTTC CSAIERNYEQYF
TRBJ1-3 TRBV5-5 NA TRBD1 TGTGCCAGCAGCTTAGTACTACCAGGGGGACCTGGAAACACCATATATTTT CASSLVLPGGPGNTIYF
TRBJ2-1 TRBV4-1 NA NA TGCGCCAGCAGCCAGGCGGGACTCCCCTACAATGAGCAGTTCTTC CASSQAGLPYNEQFF
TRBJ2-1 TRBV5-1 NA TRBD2 TGCGCCAGCAGCCCCGGGACTAGCGGGGGCGCCTACAATGAGCAGTTCTTC CASSPGTSGGAYNEQFF
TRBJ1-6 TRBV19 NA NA TGTGCCAGTGCAAGTCAGGGGAATTCACCCCTCCACTTT CASASQGNSPLHF
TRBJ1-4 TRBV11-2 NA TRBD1 TGTGCCAGCAGCCTCCGGGACAGGGGTGAAAAACTGTTTTTT CASSLRDRGEKLFF
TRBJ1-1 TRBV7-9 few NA TGTGCCAGCAGTTTCACAGTGAACACTGAAGCTTTCTTT CASSFTVNTEAFF